The 9 T cell receptor beta chains presented below share a single source sample, sequenced in a study of T cell repertoires in aging, cancer and after chemotherapy. The template was genomic DNA from peripheral blood, not RNA. TRB rearrangements spanning V, D and J were amplified using mixed TRB-A/B primers. One entry per CDR3 protein results from TCRdb running MiXCR on the multiplex PCR reads. The sample contains about 1,600 distinct CDR3 sequences, about 23% of which appear only once. Sequencing was done on a sample of blood. Every receptor here comes from a human donor with a solid tumor.

DNA for the CDR3: TGTGTTAGCAGTGCGGGACAGGAAAAACTGTTTTTT. Residues: CVSSAGQEKLFF. The J gene is TRBJ1-4, the V gene TRBV12-3 or TRBV12-4; 7 positions match TRBD1. The CDR3 extends over 12 amino acids.

CDR3 residues: CAWIPGQWGNTEAFF. The DNA for the CDR3 is TGTGCCTGGATCCCGGGACAGTGGGGGAACACTGAAGCTTTCTTT. The rearrangement joins TRBV30 to TRBJ1-1; 7 positions agree with TRBD1. The V segment lost 4 bases and the J segment 1 base; nucleotides outside the gene matches: 9. This CDR3 has 15 amino acids. Per germline, CDR1 GTSNPN and CDR2 SVGIG (reference sequence).

The chain has TRBV4-1 and TRBJ2-7; D is ambiguous. The ends were cut back, 0 bases at V and 0 bases at J, with 9 bases in the middle. The CDR3 is 15 amino acids. From germline, CDR1 is MGHRA and CDR2 YSYEKL. As DNA, the CDR3 is TGCGCCAGCAGCCAAGAGGGCAAGAGCTCCTACGAGCAGTACTTC. It yields the protein CASSQEGKSSYEQYF.

The chain combines TRBV7-3 with TRBJ2-1; tentative D call: TRBD2 (5 bases). The CDR3 is 12 residues long. The V gene lost 3 bases and the J gene lost 7 bases, with 7 bases spanning the gap. The germline V gene encodes CDR1 SGHTA and CDR2 FQGTGA. The CDR3 sequence is CASSFGLNEQFF. The CDR3 DNA reads TGTGCCAGCAGCTTCGGACTGAATGAGCAGTTCTTC.

This clonotype was counted only a few times. V is TRBV2 and J is TRBJ1-2; no clear D gene. CDR3 length: 13 amino acids. Germline V gene lookup returns CDR1 SNHLY and CDR2 FYNNEI. Deletions cut 5 bases from V and 8 bases from J, with 15 bases between. As DNA, the CDR3 is TGTGCCAGCAGTACGACGGCGGGAGAAGGCTACACCTTC. Translating gives CASSTTAGEGYTF.

This clonotype has more than one count but fewer than ten. The chain joins TRBV18 to TRBJ1-4, with D perhaps matching TRBD1 (6 bases). Germline V lookup: CDR1 KGHSH, CDR2 LQKENI. Trimming took 2 bases from V and 7 from J, leaving 14 bases between them. The CDR3 has 15 residues. Written as DNA, the CDR3 is TGTGCCAGCTCACCAGATAACAGGGTTTTTGAAAAACTGTTTTTT. Translating gives CASSPDNRVFEKLFF.

The DNA for the CDR3 is TGCAGTGCTAGTACCGGGACAAAAGGCACTGAAGCTTTCTTT. It yields the protein CSASTGTKGTEAFF. The rearrangement links TRBV20-1 to TRBJ1-1; D possibly corresponds to TRBD1 (6 bases). Looked up from germline, CDR1 is DFQATT and CDR2 is SNEGSKA (reference sequence). The ends were cut back, 3 bases at V and 4 bases at J, with 15 bases in the middle. CDR3 length: 14 residues.

This clonotype was observed a few times. This rearrangement joins TRBV30 to TRBJ2-5, with D tentatively TRBD1 (6 bases). This CDR3 is built from 11 residues. Germline CDR1 reads GTSNPN; CDR2 reads SVGIG (reference sequence). V gave up 4 bases and J gave up 5 bases, with 8 bases separating them. CDR3 in DNA: TGTGCCTGGAACAGGGAGGAGACCCAGTACTTC. This sequence encodes CAWNREETQYF.

As for this clonotype: Its ends do not fully match the called genes, so a read error is possible. CDR3 sequence: CASSLGQGGETQYF. The CDR3 DNA reads as TGTGCCAGCAGCTTAGGACAGGGAGGAGAGACCCAGTACTTC. This chain uses TRBV5-3 with TRBJ2-5, with 8 bases identical to TRBD1. TRBV5-3 carries the ORF label, with uncertain function. The CDR3 has 14 amino acids.